This T cell receptor beta chain stems from a study of PD-1 blockade in classical Hodgkin lymphoma. Notes on the study in general: Unlike CD8+ TCR diversity, which did not rise significantly by C4D1, CD4+ TCR diversity did. In newly diagnosed patients, baseline TCR diversity was reportedly below that of healthy donors. Patients who responded completely had about the same baseline diversity as newly diagnosed patients. Exclusion covered patients beginning nivolumab under 1 year post-ASCT.

Of note for this clone: The antigen is not known.

V lost 1 base, J lost 7 bases, and 10 bases lay in between. From germline, CDR1 is MNHNS and CDR2 SASEGT. CDR3 length equals 13 residues. The table came from immunoSEQ multiplex PCR; TCRdb's copy has only in-frame clones and leaves some out. Here the sample spans about 100,000 clones, over 80% being singletons. After autologous stem cell transplantation all patients relapsed, and prior brentuximab vedotin exposure differed between cohorts. The source is a human donor with classical Hodgkin lymphoma. The chain recombines TRBV6-1 with TRBJ2-5; D possibly corresponds to TRBD2 (6 bases). This specimen was peripheral blood mononuclear cells (PBMCs), taken at baseline. The CDR3 coding sequence is TGTGCCAGCAGTGAAGTTAATAGCGGGACCCAGTACTTC. This codes for CASSEVNSGTQYF.